Reported below is one T cell receptor beta chain. Followed longitudinally, the Seattle patients had been enrolled during active infection. This entry belongs to a study of blood T cell repertoires in COVID-19. Study in general: T cells, B-cell-depleted T cells, or PBMCs supplied cDNA or gDNA.

How the authors handled the data: Estimation of nucleated cell counts relied on the amplification of reference gene primers. The method was immunoSEQ multiplex PCR; TCRdb's version includes in-frame clones alone and lacks a portion of them. From that table come the V and J calls and clone size; the DNA was used to work out D and trimming. The sample has 210,000 or so clones, about 87% seen once. Trimming removed 6 bases at V and 7 bases at J, with 13 bases between. Germline V gives CDR1 KGHSH, CDR2 LQKENI. The CDR3 extends over 13 amino acids. Input material: peripheral blood. The rearrangement uses TRBV18 and TRBJ1-5; a weak D match, TRBD1 (5 bases). This clonotype was obtained from a young man with COVID-19, enrolled during active disease. As DNA, the CDR3 is TGTGCCAGCTCCGGGGGTCAGGACCAGCCCCAGCATTTT. This codes for CASSGGQDQPQHF.